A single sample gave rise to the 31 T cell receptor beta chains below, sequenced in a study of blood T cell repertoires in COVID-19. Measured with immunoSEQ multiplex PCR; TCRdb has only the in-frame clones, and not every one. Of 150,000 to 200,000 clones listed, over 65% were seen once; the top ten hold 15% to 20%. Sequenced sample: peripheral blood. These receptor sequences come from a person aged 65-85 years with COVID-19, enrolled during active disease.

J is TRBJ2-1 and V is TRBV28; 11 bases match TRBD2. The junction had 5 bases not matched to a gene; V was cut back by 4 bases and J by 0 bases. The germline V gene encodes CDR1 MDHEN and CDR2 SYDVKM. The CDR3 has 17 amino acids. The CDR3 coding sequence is TGTGCCAGCAGTTCCTCGACTAGCGGGAACTCCTACAATGAGCAGTTCTTC. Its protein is CASSSSTSGNSYNEQFF.

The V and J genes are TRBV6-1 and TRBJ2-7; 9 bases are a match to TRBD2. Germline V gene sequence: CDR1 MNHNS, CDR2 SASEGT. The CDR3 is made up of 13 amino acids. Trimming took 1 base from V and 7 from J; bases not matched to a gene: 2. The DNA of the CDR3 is TGTGCCAGCAGTGAAGACCTAGCGGGAGAGCAGTACTTC. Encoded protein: CASSEDLAGEQYF.

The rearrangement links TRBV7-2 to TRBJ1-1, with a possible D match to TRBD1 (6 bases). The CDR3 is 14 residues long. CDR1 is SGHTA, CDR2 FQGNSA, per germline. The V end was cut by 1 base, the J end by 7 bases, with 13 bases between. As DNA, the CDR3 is TGTGCCAGCAGCTTAGAAACAGGGTCCTTTGAAGCTTTCTTT. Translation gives CASSLETGSFEAFF.

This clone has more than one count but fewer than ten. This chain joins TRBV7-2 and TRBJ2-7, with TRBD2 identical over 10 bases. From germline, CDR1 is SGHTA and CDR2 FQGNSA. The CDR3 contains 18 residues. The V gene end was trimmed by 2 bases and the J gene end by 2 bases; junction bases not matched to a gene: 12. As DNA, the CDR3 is TGTGCCAGCAGCTTAACCATACCTAGCGGGAGTTTCGCCTACGAGCAGTACTTC. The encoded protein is CASSLTIPSGSFAYEQYF.

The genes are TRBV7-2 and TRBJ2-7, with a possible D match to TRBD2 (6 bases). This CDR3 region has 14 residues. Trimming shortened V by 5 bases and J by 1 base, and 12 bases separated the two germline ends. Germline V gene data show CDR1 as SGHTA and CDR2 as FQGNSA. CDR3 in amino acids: CASSQSRGSYEQYF. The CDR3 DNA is TGTGCCAGCAGCCAAAGCCGGGGGTCCTACGAGCAGTACTTC.

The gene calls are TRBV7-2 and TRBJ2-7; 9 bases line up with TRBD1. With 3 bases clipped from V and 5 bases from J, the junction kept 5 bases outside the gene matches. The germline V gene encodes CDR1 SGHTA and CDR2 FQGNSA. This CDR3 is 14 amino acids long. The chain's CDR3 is CASSFRDRANEQYF. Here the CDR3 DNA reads TGTGCCAGCAGCTTCCGGGACAGGGCCAACGAGCAGTACTTC.

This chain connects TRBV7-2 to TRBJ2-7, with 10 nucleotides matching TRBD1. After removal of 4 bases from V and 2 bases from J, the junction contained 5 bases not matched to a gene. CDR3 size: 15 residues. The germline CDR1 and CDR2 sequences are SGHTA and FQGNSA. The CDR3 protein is CASSWPGQGTYEQYF. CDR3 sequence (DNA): TGTGCCAGCAGCTGGCCGGGACAGGGGACCTACGAGCAGTACTTC.

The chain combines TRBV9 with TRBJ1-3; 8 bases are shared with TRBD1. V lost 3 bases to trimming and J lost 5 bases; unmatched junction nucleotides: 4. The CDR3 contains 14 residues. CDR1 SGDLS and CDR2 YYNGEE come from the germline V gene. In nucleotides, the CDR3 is TGTGCCAGCAGCGGAGGACAGGGACGAAACACCATATATTTT. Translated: CASSGGQGRNTIYF.

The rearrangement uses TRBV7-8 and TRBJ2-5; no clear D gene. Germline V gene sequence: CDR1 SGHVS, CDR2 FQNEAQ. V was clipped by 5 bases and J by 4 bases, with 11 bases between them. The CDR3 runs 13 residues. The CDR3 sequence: CASSPFPVETQYF. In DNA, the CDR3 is TGTGCCAGCAGCCCATTCCCGGTAGAGACCCAGTACTTC.

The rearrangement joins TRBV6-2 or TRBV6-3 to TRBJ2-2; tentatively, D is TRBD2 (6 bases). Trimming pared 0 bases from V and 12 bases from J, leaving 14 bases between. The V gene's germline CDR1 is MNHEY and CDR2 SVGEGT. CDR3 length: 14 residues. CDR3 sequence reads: CASSYSTGLEKLFF. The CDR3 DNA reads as TGTGCCAGCAGTTACTCGACGGGACTCGAAAAGCTGTTTTTT.

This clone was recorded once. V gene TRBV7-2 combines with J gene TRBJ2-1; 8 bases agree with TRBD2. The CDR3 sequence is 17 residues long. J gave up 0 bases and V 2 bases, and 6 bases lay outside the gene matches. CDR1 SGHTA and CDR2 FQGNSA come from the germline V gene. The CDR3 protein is CASSLSAGASSYNEQFF. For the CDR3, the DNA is TGTGCCAGCAGCTTATCAGCGGGGGCGAGCTCCTACAATGAGCAGTTCTTC.

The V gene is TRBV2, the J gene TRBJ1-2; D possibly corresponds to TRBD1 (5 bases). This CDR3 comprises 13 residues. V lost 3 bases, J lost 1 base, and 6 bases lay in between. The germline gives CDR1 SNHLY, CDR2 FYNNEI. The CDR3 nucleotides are TGTGCCAGCAGTGAGACAGTTAACTATGGCTACACCTTC. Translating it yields CASSETVNYGYTF.

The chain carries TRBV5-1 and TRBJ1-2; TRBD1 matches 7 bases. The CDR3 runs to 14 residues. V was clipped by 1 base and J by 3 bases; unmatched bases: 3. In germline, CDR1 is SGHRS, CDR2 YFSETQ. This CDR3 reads CASSLLTGDYGYTF. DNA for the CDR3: TGCGCCAGCAGCTTGCTCACAGGGGACTATGGCTACACCTTC. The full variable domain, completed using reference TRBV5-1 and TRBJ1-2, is KAGVTQTPRYLIKTRGQQVTLSCSPISGHRSVSWYQQTPGQGLQFLFEYFSETQRNKGNFPGRFSGRQFSNSRSEMNVSTLELGDSALYLCASSLLTGDYGYTFGSGTRLTVV.

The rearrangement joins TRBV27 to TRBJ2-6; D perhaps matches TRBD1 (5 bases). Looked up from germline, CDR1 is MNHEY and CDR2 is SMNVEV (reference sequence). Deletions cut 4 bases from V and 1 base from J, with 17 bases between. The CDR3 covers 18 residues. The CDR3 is CASSSKVLRASGANVLTF. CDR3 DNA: TGTGCCAGCAGTTCTAAAGTACTCAGGGCATCTGGGGCCAACGTCCTGACTTTC.

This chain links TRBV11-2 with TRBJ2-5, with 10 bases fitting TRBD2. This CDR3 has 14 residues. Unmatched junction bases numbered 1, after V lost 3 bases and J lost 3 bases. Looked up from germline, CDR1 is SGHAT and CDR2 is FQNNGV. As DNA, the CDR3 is TGTGCCAGCAGCTTTAGCGGGGGGAAAGAGACCCAGTACTTC. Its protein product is CASSFSGGKETQYF.

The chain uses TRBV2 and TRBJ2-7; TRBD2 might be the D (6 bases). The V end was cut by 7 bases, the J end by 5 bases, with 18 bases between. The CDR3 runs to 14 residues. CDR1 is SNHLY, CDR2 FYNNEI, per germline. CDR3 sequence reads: CASTGMGGGNEQYF. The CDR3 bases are TGTGCCAGCACCGGTATGGGAGGTGGGAACGAGCAGTACTTC.

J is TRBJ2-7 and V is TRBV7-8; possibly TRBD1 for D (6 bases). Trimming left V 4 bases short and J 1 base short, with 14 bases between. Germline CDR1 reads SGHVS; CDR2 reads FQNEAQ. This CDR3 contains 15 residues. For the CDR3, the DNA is TGTGCCAGCAGCTCCCTTTGGGGGCTTTCCTACGAGCAGTACTTC. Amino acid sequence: CASSSLWGLSYEQYF.

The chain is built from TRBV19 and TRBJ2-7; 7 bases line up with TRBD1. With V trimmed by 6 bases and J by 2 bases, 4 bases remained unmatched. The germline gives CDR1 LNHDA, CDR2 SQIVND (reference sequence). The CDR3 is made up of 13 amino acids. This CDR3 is CASSRTGTYEQYF. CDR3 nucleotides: TGTGCCAGTAGCCGGACAGGTACCTACGAGCAGTACTTC. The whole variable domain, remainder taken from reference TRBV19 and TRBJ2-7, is DGGITQSPKYLFRKEGQNVTLSCEQNLNHDAMYWYRQDPGQGLRLIYYSQIVNDFQKGDIAEGYSVSREKKESFPLTVTSAQKNPTAFYLCASSRTGTYEQYFGPGTRLTVT.

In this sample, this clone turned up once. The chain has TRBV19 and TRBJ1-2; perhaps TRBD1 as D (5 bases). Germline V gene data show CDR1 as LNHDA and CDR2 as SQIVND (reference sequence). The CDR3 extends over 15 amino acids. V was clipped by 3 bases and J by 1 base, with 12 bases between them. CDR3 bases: TGTGCCAGTAGTATCCAAGGGGCGGATAACTATGGCTACACCTTC. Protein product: CASSIQGADNYGYTF.

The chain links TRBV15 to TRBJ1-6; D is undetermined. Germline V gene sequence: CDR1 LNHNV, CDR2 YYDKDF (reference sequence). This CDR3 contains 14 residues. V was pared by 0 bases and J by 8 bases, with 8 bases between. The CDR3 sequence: CATSRDSRDSPLHF. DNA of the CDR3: TGTGCCACCAGCAGAGATTCGAGGGATTCACCCCTCCACTTT.

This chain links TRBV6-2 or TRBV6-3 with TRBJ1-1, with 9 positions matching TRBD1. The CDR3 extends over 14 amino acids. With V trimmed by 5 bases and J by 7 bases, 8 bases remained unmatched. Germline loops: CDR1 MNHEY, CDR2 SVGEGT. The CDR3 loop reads CASSQQGAKVEAFF. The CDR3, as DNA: TGTGCCAGCAGTCAACAGGGGGCGAAGGTTGAAGCTTTCTTT.

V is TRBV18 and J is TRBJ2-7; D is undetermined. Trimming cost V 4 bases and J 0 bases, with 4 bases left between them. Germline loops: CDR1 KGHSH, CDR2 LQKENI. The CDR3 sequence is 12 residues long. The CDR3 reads CASSRSSYEQYF. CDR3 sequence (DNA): TGTGCCAGCTCACGTAGCTCCTACGAGCAGTACTTC.

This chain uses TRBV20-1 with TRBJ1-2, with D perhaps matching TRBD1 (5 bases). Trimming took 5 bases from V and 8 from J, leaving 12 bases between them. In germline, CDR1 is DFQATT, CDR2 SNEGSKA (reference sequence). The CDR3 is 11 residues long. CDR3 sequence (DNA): TGCAGTGCTGGGGAGGGGAAAGGCTACACCTTC. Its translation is CSAGEGKGYTF.

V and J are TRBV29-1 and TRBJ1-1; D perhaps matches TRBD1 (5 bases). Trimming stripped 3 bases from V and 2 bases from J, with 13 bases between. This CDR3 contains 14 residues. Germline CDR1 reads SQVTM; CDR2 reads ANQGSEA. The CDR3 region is CSVDVTAKNTEAFF. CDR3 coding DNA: TGCAGCGTTGATGTGACAGCTAAAAACACTGAAGCTTTCTTT.

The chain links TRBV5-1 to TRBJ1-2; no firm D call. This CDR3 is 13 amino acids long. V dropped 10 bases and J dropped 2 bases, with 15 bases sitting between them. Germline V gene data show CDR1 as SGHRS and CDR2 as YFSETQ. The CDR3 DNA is TGCGCCTCAACATTTGGGGAGAACTATGGCTACACCTTC. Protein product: CASTFGENYGYTF.

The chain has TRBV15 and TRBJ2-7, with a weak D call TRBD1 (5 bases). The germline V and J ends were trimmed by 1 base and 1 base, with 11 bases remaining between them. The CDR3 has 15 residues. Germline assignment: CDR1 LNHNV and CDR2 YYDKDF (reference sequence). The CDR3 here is CATSRGQGLSYEQYF. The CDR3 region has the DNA TGTGCCACCAGCAGAGGTCAGGGTCTTTCCTACGAGCAGTACTTC.

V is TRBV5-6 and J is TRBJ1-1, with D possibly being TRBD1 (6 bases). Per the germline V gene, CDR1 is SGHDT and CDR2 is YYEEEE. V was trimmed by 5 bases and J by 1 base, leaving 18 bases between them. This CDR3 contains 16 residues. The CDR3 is CASRIRDTLRNTEAFF. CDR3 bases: TGTGCCAGCAGAATCCGGGACACCCTCCGGAACACTGAAGCTTTCTTT.

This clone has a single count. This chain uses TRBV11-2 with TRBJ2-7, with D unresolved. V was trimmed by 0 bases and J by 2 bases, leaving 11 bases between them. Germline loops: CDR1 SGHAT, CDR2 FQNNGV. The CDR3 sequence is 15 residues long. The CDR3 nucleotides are TGTGCCAGCAGCTTAGATAGGCCGACTCCCTACGAGCAGTACTTC. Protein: CASSLDRPTPYEQYF.

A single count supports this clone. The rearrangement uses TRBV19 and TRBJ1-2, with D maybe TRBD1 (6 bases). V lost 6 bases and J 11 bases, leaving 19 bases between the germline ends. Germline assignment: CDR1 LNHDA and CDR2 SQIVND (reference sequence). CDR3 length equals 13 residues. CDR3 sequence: CASRKNRDIGYTF. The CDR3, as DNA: TGTGCCAGTAGAAAAAACCGGGACATCGGTTACACCTTC.

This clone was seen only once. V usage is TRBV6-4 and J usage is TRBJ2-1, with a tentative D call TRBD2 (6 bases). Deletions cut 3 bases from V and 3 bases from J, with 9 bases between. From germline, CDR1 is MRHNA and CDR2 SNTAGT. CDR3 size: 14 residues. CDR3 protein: CASSESGSYNEQFF. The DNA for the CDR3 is TGTGCCAGCAGTGAGTCCGGGAGCTACAATGAGCAGTTCTTC.

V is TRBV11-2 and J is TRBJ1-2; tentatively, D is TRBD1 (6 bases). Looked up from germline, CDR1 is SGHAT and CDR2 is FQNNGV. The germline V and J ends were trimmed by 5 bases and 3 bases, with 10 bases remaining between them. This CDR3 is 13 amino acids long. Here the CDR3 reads CASSKRGYYGYTF. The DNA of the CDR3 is TGTGCCAGCAGCAAAAGGGGGTACTATGGCTACACCTTC. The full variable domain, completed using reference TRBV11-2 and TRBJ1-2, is EAGVAQSPRYKIIEKRQSVAFWCNPISGHATLYWYQQILGQGPKLLIQFQNNGVVDDSQLPKDRFSAERLKGVDSTLKIQPAKLEDSAVYLCASSKRGYYGYTFGSGTRLTVV.